This is a list of T cell receptor beta chains from one sample in a study of CD8 T cells in Susac syndrome. TCRdb processed the immunoSEQ multiplex PCR reads anew with MiXCR; each CDR3 protein has one entry. The repertoire holds under 70,000 distinct CDR3 sequences, with more than 90% as singletons. Sequencing was done on a sample of CD8+ T cells from PBMCs. These receptors were taken from a human donor in good health. CDR3s include the opening cysteine and the closing phenylalanine or tryptophan. The D gene is left open where the match is weak. Clone size is given for some rows only: seen once, a few or many times, or a class if the clone is expanded.

v_gene	d_gene	abundance	j_gene	CDR3aa	CDR3nt
TRBV3-1	.	.	TRBJ2-7	CASSQSSGHSSYEQYF	TGTGCCAGCAGCCAGTCCTCGGGACACAGCTCCTACGAGCAGTACTTC
TRBV20-1	.	.	TRBJ1-3	CSARPDLGVAIYF	TGCAGTGCTAGACCGGATTTGGGGGTTGCCATATATTTT
TRBV27	.	.	TRBJ2-4	CASSQGGDIQYF	TGTGCCAGCAGCCAGGGCGGGGACATTCAGTACTTC
TRBV28	TRBD1	.	TRBJ1-5	CASSLDRDGNQPQHF	TGTGCCAGCAGTTTAGACAGGGATGGCAATCAGCCCCAGCATTTT
TRBV12-5	.	.	TRBJ1-2	CASGPGAYGHTF	TGTGCTAGTGGGCCCGGGGCCTATGGCCACACCTTC
TRBV4-1	.	.	TRBJ2-7	CASSQKQGDTRSYEQYF	TGCGCCAGCAGCCAGAAACAGGGCGACACACGATCCTACGAGCAGTACTTC
TRBV19	.	.	TRBJ1-2	CASSIISIPHGYTF	TGTGCCAGTAGTATCATCAGCATTCCCCATGGCTACACCTTC
TRBV11-1	.	.	TRBJ1-2	CASSRDDRANYGYTF	TGTGCCAGCAGCCGAGACGACAGAGCTAACTATGGCTACACCTTC
TRBV27	.	.	TRBJ2-3	CASSLRGDGRDTQYF	TGTGCCAGCAGTTTAAGGGGGGACGGCAGAGATACGCAGTATTTT
TRBV28	TRBD2	.	TRBJ2-4	CASSEPGGRGDIQYF	TGTGCCAGCAGTGAGCCGGGGGGACGGGGCGACATTCAGTACTTC
TRBV7-3	.	.	TRBJ1-6	CASSLSSYNSPLHF	TGTGCCAGCAGTTTGAGCTCCTATAATTCACCCCTCCACTTT
TRBV29-1	.	.	TRBJ1-2	CSAAGASTNYGYTF	TGCAGCGCCGCGGGGGCGAGCACTAACTATGGCTACACCTTC
TRBV12-5	.	.	TRBJ2-5	CASGPGISQETQYF	TGTGCTAGTGGTCCCGGGATTAGCCAAGAGACCCAGTACTTC
TRBV19	.	once	TRBJ1-2	CASSMGTHYGYTF	TGTGCCAGTAGTATGGGGACCCACTATGGCTACACCTTC